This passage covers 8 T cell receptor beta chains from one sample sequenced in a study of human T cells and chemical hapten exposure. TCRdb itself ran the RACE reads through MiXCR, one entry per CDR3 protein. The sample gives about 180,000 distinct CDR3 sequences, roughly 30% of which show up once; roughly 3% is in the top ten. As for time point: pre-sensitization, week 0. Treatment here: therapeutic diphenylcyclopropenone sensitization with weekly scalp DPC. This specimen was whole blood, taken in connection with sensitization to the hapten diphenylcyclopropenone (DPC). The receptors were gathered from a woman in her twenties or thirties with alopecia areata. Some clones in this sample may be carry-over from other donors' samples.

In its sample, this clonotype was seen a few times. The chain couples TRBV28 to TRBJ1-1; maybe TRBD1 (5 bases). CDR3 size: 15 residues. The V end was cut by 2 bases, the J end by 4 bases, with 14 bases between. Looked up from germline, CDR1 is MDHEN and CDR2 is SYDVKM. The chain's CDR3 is CASSLGGTKATEAFF. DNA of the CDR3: TGTGCCAGCAGTTTAGGGGGGACTAAGGCCACTGAAGCTTTCTTT.

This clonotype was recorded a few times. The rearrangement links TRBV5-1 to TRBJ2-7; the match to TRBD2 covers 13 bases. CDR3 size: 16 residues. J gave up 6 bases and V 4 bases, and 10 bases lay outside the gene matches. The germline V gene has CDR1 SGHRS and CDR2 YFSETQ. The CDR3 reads CASSPGTSGIGGEQYF. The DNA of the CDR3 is TGCGCCAGCAGCCCAGGGACTAGCGGGATCGGAGGCGAGCAGTACTTC.

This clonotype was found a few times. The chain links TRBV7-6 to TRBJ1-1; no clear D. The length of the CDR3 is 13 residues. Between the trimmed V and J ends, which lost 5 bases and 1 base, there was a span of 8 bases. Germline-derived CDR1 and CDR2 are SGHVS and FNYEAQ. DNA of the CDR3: TGTGCCAGCAGCCCGCTCAGGAACACTGAAGCTTTCTTT. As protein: CASSPLRNTEAFF.

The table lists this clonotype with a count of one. CDR3 amino acids: CASSFHSNQPQHF. Here the CDR3 DNA reads TGTGCCAGCAGCTTCCATAGCAATCAGCCCCAGCATTTT. This chain connects TRBV7-9 to TRBJ1-5; D remains ambiguous. V lost 3 bases, J lost 0 bases, and 3 bases lay in between. Germline V gene sequence: CDR1 SEHNR, CDR2 FQNEAQ (reference sequence). The CDR3 contains 13 residues.

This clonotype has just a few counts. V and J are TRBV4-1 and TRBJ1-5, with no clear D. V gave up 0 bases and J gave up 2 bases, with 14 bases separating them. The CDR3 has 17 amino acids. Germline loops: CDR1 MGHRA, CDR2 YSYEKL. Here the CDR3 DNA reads TGCGCCAGCAGCCAAGATGGCCCCGGAAGAGGCAATCAGCCCCAGCATTTT. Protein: CASSQDGPGRGNQPQHF.

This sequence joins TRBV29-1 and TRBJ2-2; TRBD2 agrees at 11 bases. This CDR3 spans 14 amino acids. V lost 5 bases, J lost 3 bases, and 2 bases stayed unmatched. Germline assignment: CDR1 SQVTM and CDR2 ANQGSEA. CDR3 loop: CSVRGLADTGELFF. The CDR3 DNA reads TGCAGCGTTAGGGGACTAGCGGACACCGGGGAGCTGTTTTTT.

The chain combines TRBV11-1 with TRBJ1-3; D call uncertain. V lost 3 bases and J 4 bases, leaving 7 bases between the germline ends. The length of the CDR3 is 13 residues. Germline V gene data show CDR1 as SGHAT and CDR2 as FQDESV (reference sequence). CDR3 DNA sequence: TGTGCCAGCAGCTTCGGCGGGGGAAACACCATATATTTT. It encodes CASSFGGGNTIYF.

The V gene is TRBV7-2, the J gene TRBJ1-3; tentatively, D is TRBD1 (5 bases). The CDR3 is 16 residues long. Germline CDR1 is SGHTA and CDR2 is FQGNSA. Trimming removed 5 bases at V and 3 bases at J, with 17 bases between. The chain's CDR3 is CASSTGIPQGGNTIYF. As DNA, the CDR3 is TGTGCCAGCAGCACCGGGATCCCGCAGGGTGGAAACACCATATATTTT.